This TCR beta chain appears in the sequencing data of a study of T cells in Graves' hyperthyroidism and ophthalmopathy. Among the patients, aged 18 to 65, hyperthyroidism was newly diagnosed and had lasted under 2 months. This clonotype occurred many times. Its antigen is currently unknown. There were TCR beta CDR3 regions amplified from RNA transcripts. The HTBI set primed first-round TCR CDR3 RT-PCR. TCRdb re-called the multiplex PCR reads with MiXCR, one entry per CDR3 protein. The sample holds fewer than 450,000 distinct CDR3 sequences, about 15% seen once. From germline, CDR1 is MDHEN and CDR2 SYDVKM. This CDR3 is 21 amino acids long. With V trimmed by 4 bases and J by 5 bases, 27 bases remained unmatched. The study, taken as a whole, reports: Most clonotypes expanded in the thyroid (above 0.001) were also present in blood. The authors' 13 V-J model separated ophthalmopathy from stable hyperthyroidism.

The receptor's source is a woman in her 30s with Graves' hyperthyroidism that later progressed to Graves' ophthalmopathy. This chain joins TRBV28 and TRBJ1-2; TRBD1 agrees at 8 bases. Material: blood. The CDR3 DNA follows: TGTGCCAGCAGTTCACTACTCCCCCAAGGACAGGGTAGGGGTCGGGGTTATGGCTACACCTTC. It specifies CASSSLLPQGQGRGRGYGYTF.